Listed below are T cell receptor beta chains from one sample, sequenced in a study of T cell repertoires in cytomegalovirus infection. TCRdb recomputed calls from the reads with MiXCR, one row per CDR3 protein. The sample includes about 110,000 distinct CDR3 sequences, around 30% of them seen just once. Antigens of these TCRs are unknown. Sequencing was performed on CD8+ T cells from cultured PBMCs, taken from culture after CMV antigen stimulation. These receptor sequences come from a human donor in good health (CMV status not recorded). Some clones in this sample may be carry-over from other donors' samples. The CDR3 runs from the conserved cysteine through the conserved F or W. The D gene is left open where the match is weak. Clone size is not always given. Where it is, it says once, few, many or a class for expanded clones.

j_call clone_size d_call v_call cdr3_aa
TRBJ1-6 - - TRBV7-8 CASSLVEAGNSPLHF
TRBJ1-1 once TRBD1 TRBV4-1 CASSQHRDSPEAFF
TRBJ1-1 - - TRBV4-1 CASSQVRQGTEAFF
TRBJ1-2 few - TRBV20-1 CSARASGDTTNYGYTF
TRBJ2-1 few - TRBV11-2 CASSLSLSQQFF
TRBJ1-2 once TRBD1 TRBV29-1 CSVVDRDIGYTF
TRBJ2-7 many - TRBV18 CASSPPDGEGAYEQYF
TRBJ2-7 few - TRBV13 CASSSSSKSSTYEQYF
TRBJ1-3 few TRBD1 TRBV29-1 CSTYRGLSGNTIYF
TRBJ2-1 many TRBD2 TRBV7-2 CASSYSPGTSGYNEQFF
TRBJ1-6 - TRBD1 TRBV9 CASSADRGVSPLHF
TRBJ2-4 few - TRBV24-1 CATSDFFPENIQYF
TRBJ2-2 few TRBD1 TRBV27 CASRPGGWGELFF
TRBJ1-5 - - TRBV20-1 CSAKTGYSNQPQHF
TRBJ1-2 - - TRBV4-3 CASSQDRGLGGGDGYTF
TRBJ2-7 - - TRBV7-6 CASSRDITLAYEQYF
TRBJ2-7 few - TRBV6-5 CASSWDSSSYEQYF
TRBJ1-2 few - TRBV4-1 CASSQGTREQQGNYGYTF